Detailed here is one T cell receptor beta chain. Antigen unknown. Repertoires were generated with immunoSEQ multiplex PCR, while TCRdb's copy carries only in-frame clones and drops some. In the table there are some 120,000 clones, more than 85% of which are singletons. This CDR3 region has 15 residues. V lost 3 bases to trimming and J lost 2 bases, with 11 bases between them. Germline CDR1 and CDR2: SGDLS and YYNGEE. The data originate from a study of T cell responses to AZD1222 COVID-19 vaccine. The wider study: Second doses were pooled across both intervals (about 4 or about 12 weeks). Findings and limits, study-wide: Sampled repertoires all dated from after the peak T cell response. Baseline testing showed seropositivity in only six AZD1222 recipients. Receipt of two AZD1222 doses was followed by a rise in Spike-specific TCR breadth and depth.

The TCR originated in an adult in good health. This chain connects TRBV9 to TRBJ2-2; a possible D gene is TRBD2 (6 bases). The sample in question was peripheral blood, obtained on day 0 of AZD1222 vaccination. CDR3 protein: CASSAAGINTGELFF. The CDR3 region has the DNA TGTGCCAGCAGCGCTGCGGGGATTAACACCGGGGAGCTGTTTTTT.